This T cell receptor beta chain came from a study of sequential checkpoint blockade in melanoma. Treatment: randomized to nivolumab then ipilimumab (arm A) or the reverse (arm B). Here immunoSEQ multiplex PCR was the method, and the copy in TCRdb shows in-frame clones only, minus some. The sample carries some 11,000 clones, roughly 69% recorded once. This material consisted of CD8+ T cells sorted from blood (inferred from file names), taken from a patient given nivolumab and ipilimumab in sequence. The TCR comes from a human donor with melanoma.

CDR3 amino acids: CASSYLAGDVPYEQYF. CDR3 in DNA: TGTGCCAGCAGTTACCTAGCGGGAGATGTACCCTACGAGCAGTACTTC. The V gene is TRBV6-5, the J gene TRBJ2-5; 10 bases map to TRBD2. The J call may be incorrect, as the DNA end agrees better with TRBJ2-7. In germline, CDR1 is MNHEY, CDR2 SVGAGI. The CDR3 is 16 residues long.